This TCR beta chain was identified in a study of blood T cell repertoires in COVID-19. In the study overall: There were acute and convalescent COVID-19 samples, and they came from the United States, Italy and Spain. The analysed material was cDNA or gDNA that came from T cells, B-cell-depleted T cells, or PBMCs.

Per germline, CDR1 SGDLS and CDR2 YYNGEE. The CDR3 contains 12 residues. Trimming pared 3 bases from V and 8 bases from J, leaving 11 bases between. In the authors' methods: Estimated nucleated cell counts came from reference gene primer amplification. Repertoires were generated with immunoSEQ multiplex PCR, while TCRdb's copy carries only in-frame clones and drops some. That table supplies the V and J calls and clone size; D and trimming were determined from the DNA. Among 100,000 to 140,000 clones listed, 75% to 95% were seen once. Sequenced input: peripheral blood. V gene TRBV9 combines with J gene TRBJ1-2, with D unresolved. This receptor was taken from a woman aged 25 to 45 with acute or convalescent COVID-19. CDR3 nucleotide sequence: TGTGCCAGCAGCGCCGGGGTTGACGGCTACACCTTC. Amino acids: CASSAGVDGYTF.